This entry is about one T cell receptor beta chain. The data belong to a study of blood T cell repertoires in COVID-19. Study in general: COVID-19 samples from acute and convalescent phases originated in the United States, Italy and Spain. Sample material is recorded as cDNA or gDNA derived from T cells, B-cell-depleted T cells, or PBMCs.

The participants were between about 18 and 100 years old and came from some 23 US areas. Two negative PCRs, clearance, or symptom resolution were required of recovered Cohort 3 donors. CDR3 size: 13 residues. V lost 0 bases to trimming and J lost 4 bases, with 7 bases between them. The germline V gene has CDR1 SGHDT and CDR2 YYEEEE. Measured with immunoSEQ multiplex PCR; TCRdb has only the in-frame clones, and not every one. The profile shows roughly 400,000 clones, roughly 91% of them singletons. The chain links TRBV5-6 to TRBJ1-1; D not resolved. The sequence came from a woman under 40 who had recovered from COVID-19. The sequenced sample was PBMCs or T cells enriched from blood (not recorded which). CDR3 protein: CASSLEALTEAFF. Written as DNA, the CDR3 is TGTGCCAGCAGCTTGGAAGCGCTCACTGAAGCTTTCTTT. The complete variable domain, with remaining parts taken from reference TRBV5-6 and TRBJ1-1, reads DAGVTQSPTHLIKTRGQQVTLRCSPKSGHDTVSWYQQALGQGPQFIFQYYEEEERQRGNFPDRFSGHQFPNYSSELNVNALLLGDSALYLCASSLEALTEAFFGQGTRLTVV.